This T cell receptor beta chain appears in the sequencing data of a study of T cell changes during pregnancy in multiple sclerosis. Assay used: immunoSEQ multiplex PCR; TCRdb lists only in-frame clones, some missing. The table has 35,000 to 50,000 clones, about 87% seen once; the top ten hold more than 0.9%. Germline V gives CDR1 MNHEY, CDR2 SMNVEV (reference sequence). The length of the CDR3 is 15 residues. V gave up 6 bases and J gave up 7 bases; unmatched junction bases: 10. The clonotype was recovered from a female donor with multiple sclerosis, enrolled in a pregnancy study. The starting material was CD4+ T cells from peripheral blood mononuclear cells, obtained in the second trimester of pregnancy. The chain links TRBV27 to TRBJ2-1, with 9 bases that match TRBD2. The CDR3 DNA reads TGTGCCAGCAGGGGGGGATCTAGCGGGACGAATGAGCAGTTCTTC. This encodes CASRGGSSGTNEQFF.